These 4 T cell receptor beta chains came from one sample sequenced in a study of human versus mouse CDR3 diversity and MHC coevolution. The method was immunoSEQ multiplex PCR; TCRdb's version includes in-frame clones alone and lacks a portion of them. The sample has approximately 81,000 clones, 93% seen once. Sequencing input: naive CD4+ T cells from blood. Subset specified: CD45RO-negative CD62L-positive naive CD4 T cells. The origin of the receptors is a person aged 25 to 75 in good health.

The V call is TRBV2, the J call TRBJ1-2; 9 bases agree with TRBD1. V shed 2 bases, J shed 9 bases, and the junction held 10 bases outside the gene matches. CDR3 length: 15 residues. Germline CDR1 and CDR2: SNHLY and FYNNEI. The CDR3 loop reads CASSEISGQGRSYTF. CDR3 DNA: TGTGCCAGCAGTGAAATATCGGGACAGGGTCGGAGCTACACCTTC.

Of note for this clone: Germline is not matched at one junction end, which may reflect a read error. J is TRBJ2-7 and V is TRBV10-3; 7 bases fit TRBD1. From germline, CDR1 is ENHRY and CDR2 SYGVKD. The CDR3 length is 16 residues. The CDR3 nucleotides are TGTGTCATCAGTGACCTGTATAGGACAGGACTCTACGAGCAGTACTTC. It translates to CVISDLYRTGLYEQYF.

The rearrangement joins TRBV7-3 to TRBJ2-7; 9 bases map to TRBD1. The length of the CDR3 is 16 residues. Losses at the gene ends were 5 bases for V and 3 bases for J; bases not matched to a gene: 11. CDR1 is SGHTA and CDR2 is FQGTGA in the germline V gene. The CDR3 region is CASSPMGPGQGYEQYF. CDR3 DNA: TGTGCCAGCAGCCCCATGGGCCCGGGACAGGGCTACGAGCAGTACTTC.

The chain recombines TRBV6-1 with TRBJ1-5; tentatively, D is TRBD1 (6 bases). The CDR3 loop spans 14 amino acids. With 2 bases removed from V and 6 bases from J, the gap between germline ends came to 11 bases. Germline CDR1 is MNHNS and CDR2 is SASEGT. This CDR3 is CASSERGGGQPQHF. Here the CDR3 DNA reads TGTGCCAGCAGTGAAAGGGGGGGCGGTCAGCCCCAGCATTTT.